This T cell receptor (beta chain) was recovered during a study of cytomegalovirus exposure and HLA in healthy donors. Study results and caveats: The investigators catalogued 150 or so TCR beta chains as cytomegalovirus-associated. In a later analysis, at a false discovery rate of 0.05, about 15,000 TCR beta sequences were associated with HLA alleles.

PCR primers comprised 60 Vbeta and 13 Jbeta primers. This table comes from immunoSEQ multiplex PCR, and its TCRdb copy is limited to in-frame clones, with some not included. The repertoire holds 120,000 or so clones, with 80% to 85% as singletons. Germline assignment: CDR1 SQVTM and CDR2 ANQGSEA. V was cut by 4 bases and J by 8 bases, with 11 bases left in between. The CDR3 runs 12 residues. In regard to this clone: What it binds is not known.

The chain couples TRBV29-1 to TRBJ1-4; D is perhaps TRBD1 (5 bases). Sequenced material: PBMCs. The TCR sequence derives from a woman aged 60-75 years in good health and CMV-seropositive. The CDR3 spells CSVVGLEEKLFF. CDR3 in DNA: TGCAGCGTTGTGGGACTGGAGGAAAAACTGTTTTTT.